This T cell receptor beta chain was recovered during a study of shared clonotypes between healthy human individuals. Across the whole study: The donors, two women and three men, were aged 18 to 49. Donors had three CD4 naive, three CD4 memory, two CD8 naive and one CD8 memory plate apiece. Study findings and constraints: The authors expected sequencing depth to affect clonotype sharing among donors. The study found about 4.6% of naive CD4 clonotypes shared across a few donors.

Data came from immunoSEQ multiplex PCR; TCRdb stores just in-frame clones and leaves some out. The repertoire includes about 820,000 clones, almost 95% of them detected once, and around 24% sits in the top ten. To note about this clone: Its specificity is not known.

CD45RO-negative, CCR7-selected cells formed the naive CD8 fraction, which excluded terminally differentiated effector memory CD45RA+ cells. Germline lookup yields CDR1 MDHEN and CDR2 SYDVKM. The CDR3 extends over 15 amino acids. The ends lost 5 bases at V and 5 bases at J; junction bases unmatched: 11. The sequence derives from a man aged 30 to 39 in good health. Sequencing used naive CD8+ T cells sorted from blood. The rearrangement joins TRBV28 to TRBJ1-2, with 7 bases fitting TRBD1. The CDR3 DNA follows: TGTGCCAGCAGTCCCCTGGGGCAGGGGGGATATGGCTACACCTTC. Translating gives CASSPLGQGGYGYTF.